The 18 T cell receptor beta chains listed next were all sequenced from one sample in a study of technical replicates of blood from several donors. The protocol was immunoSEQ multiplex PCR, while the TCRdb copy is restricted to in-frame clones and leaves out a portion. The data contain 90,000 to 100,000 clones, 95% of them singletons. Sequenced sample: T cells isolated from PBMCs. These receptors came from a human donor in good health.

The chain employs TRBV11-3 and TRBJ2-7; 8 nucleotides align to TRBD1. After removal of 2 bases from V and 2 bases from J, the junction contained 2 bases not matched to a gene. From germline, CDR1 is SGHNT and CDR2 YENEEA. This CDR3 is 14 amino acids long. In nucleotides, the CDR3 is TGTGCCAGCAGCTTATCGGGACAGGCCTACGAGCAGTACTTC. Translated, it gives CASSLSGQAYEQYF.

The V call is TRBV6-1, the J call TRBJ1-5, with TRBD1 identical over 7 bases. There are 13 residues in the CDR3. The germline V gene encodes CDR1 MNHNS and CDR2 SASEGT. Losses at the gene ends were 7 bases for V and 4 bases for J; bases not matched to a gene: 4. The CDR3 nucleotides are TGTGCCAGCATCCGGGACAGAAATCAGCCCCAGCATTTT. This codes for CASIRDRNQPQHF.

The chain combines TRBV9 with TRBJ2-5; the D gene is possibly TRBD2 (6 bases). CDR3 length: 15 amino acids. V dropped 5 bases and J dropped 5 bases, with 19 bases sitting between them. CDR1 and CDR2 from the germline V gene are SGDLS and YYNGEE. The CDR3 DNA reads TGTGCCAGCAGTTTTGGACCAACTAGCTCCGAGACCCAGTACTTC. Protein product: CASSFGPTSSETQYF.

The chain recombines TRBV18 with TRBJ2-3; 9 nucleotides match TRBD2. Germline lookup yields CDR1 KGHSH and CDR2 LQKENI. The trim removed 3 bases at V and 4 bases at J, leaving 2 bases unmatched. The CDR3 totals 14 residues. The CDR3 loop reads CASSPLAGADTQYF. The CDR3 DNA sequence: TGTGCCAGCTCACCCTTAGCGGGAGCAGATACGCAGTATTTT.

The rearrangement joins TRBV5-1 to TRBJ2-1, with TRBD2 identical over 9 bases. J was trimmed by 9 bases and V by 3 bases; bases with no gene match: 10. This CDR3 has 15 residues. In germline, CDR1 is SGHRS, CDR2 YFSETQ. CDR3 sequence (DNA): TGCGCCAGCAGCTCCCAAGCGGGGGGACCGGTTGAGCAGTTCTTC. Translating gives CASSSQAGGPVEQFF.

This rearrangement joins TRBV10-3 to TRBJ2-3; 10 bases map to TRBD2. Looked up from germline, CDR1 is ENHRY and CDR2 is SYGVKD. This CDR3 contains 18 residues. The trim removed 3 bases at V and 6 bases at J, leaving 15 bases unmatched. The chain's CDR3 is CAISETETSGAWADTQYF. The DNA of the CDR3 is TGTGCCATCAGTGAAACAGAAACTAGCGGGGCCTGGGCGGATACGCAGTATTTT.

Here the CDR3 reads CASSLLSGQDGYTF. CDR3 sequence (DNA): TGTGCCAGCAGTTTATTATCGGGACAGGATGGCTACACCTTC. The genes are TRBV27 and TRBJ1-2; 8 nucleotides line up with TRBD1. J was trimmed by 6 bases and V by 1 base; bases with no gene match: 4. Per germline, CDR1 MNHEY and CDR2 SMNVEV (reference sequence). This CDR3 is 14 amino acids long.

The rearrangement links TRBV11-3 to TRBJ2-3, with 12 bases matching TRBD1. V trimming: 6 bases; J trimming: 4 bases; junction bases outside the gene matches: 8. CDR1 and CDR2 (germline): SGHNT, YENEEA. The CDR3 loop spans 16 amino acids. CDR3 bases: TGTGCCAGCAGTCACCGGGACAGGGGGCTGTCAGATACGCAGTATTTT. Its protein product is CASSHRDRGLSDTQYF.

The chain employs TRBV5-8 and TRBJ1-5; 9 nucleotides line up with TRBD1. The CDR3 length is 15 residues. Germline V lookup: CDR1 SGHTS, CDR2 YDEGEE. The V gene end was trimmed by 3 bases and the J gene end by 5 bases; junction bases not matched to a gene: 6. As DNA, the CDR3 is TGTGCCAGCAGCTGGACCGGGACAGGGCATCAGCCCCAGCATTTT. It translates to CASSWTGTGHQPQHF.

This clone appeared once. This chain uses TRBV14 with TRBJ2-7, with TRBD1 as a possible D gene (5 bases). Trimming removed 3 bases from V and 1 base from J, with 13 bases in between. The germline CDR1 and CDR2 sequences are SGHDN and FVKESK. This CDR3 is built from 15 residues. The CDR3 region is CASSHASKGSYEQYF. CDR3 nucleotides: TGTGCCAGCAGCCATGCGTCTAAGGGGTCCTACGAGCAGTACTTC.

On this clone: Other DNA sequences in this specimen translate into the identical CDR3. The chain uses TRBV19 and TRBJ1-1; 7 bases map to TRBD1. The CDR3 is 14 residues long. The germline gives CDR1 LNHDA, CDR2 SQIVND (reference sequence). Unmatched junction bases numbered 2, after V lost 3 bases and J lost 1 base. The CDR3 nucleotides read TGTGCCAGTAGTATCGGGACAGCGAACACTGAAGCTTTCTTT. It encodes CASSIGTANTEAFF. Drawing the rest from reference TRBV19 and TRBJ1-1, the complete variable domain is DGGITQSPKYLFRKEGQNVTLSCEQNLNHDAMYWYRQDPGQGLRLIYYSQIVNDFQKGDIAEGYSVSREKKESFPLTVTSAQKNPTAFYLCASSIGTANTEAFFGQGTRLTVV.

This rearrangement joins TRBV20-1 to TRBJ2-1, with 7 bases matching TRBD1. This CDR3 is 11 amino acids long. From germline, CDR1 is DFQATT and CDR2 SNEGSKA (reference sequence). CDR3 loop: CSGQEHNEQFF. CDR3 bases: TGCAGCGGACAGGAGCACAATGAGCAGTTCTTC.

The chain uses TRBV9 and TRBJ1-6; D is perhaps TRBD1 (6 bases). The CDR3 has 12 residues. From germline, CDR1 is SGDLS and CDR2 YYNGEE. V lost 3 bases, J lost 8 bases, and 6 bases lay in between. The CDR3 spells CASSAGDSPLHF. Here the CDR3 DNA reads TGTGCCAGCAGCGCAGGGGATTCACCCCTCCACTTT.

V is TRBV30 and J is TRBJ1-1; possibly TRBD1 for D (5 bases). The V end was cut by 4 bases, the J end by 3 bases, with 24 bases between. The CDR3 runs 17 residues. Germline V gives CDR1 GTSNPN, CDR2 SVGIG (reference sequence). CDR3 residues: CAWTPLARGLGHTEAFF. The DNA for the CDR3 is TGTGCCTGGACCCCCTTGGCTAGGGGTCTAGGTCACACTGAAGCTTTCTTT.

The chain links TRBV23-1 to TRBJ1-3; TRBD1 agrees at 10 bases. TRBV23-1 is designated an ORF whose function remains uncertain. V lost 0 bases, J lost 0 bases, and 11 bases stayed unmatched. The CDR3 extends over 20 amino acids. The CDR3 loop is CASSQSAPRDRGSSGNTIYF. In nucleotides, the CDR3 is TGCGCCAGCAGTCAATCGGCCCCCAGGGACAGGGGATCCTCTGGAAACACCATATATTTT.

A single count supports this clone. The rearrangement uses TRBV5-1 and TRBJ2-1, with 7 bases that match TRBD2. V gave up 0 bases and J gave up 6 bases; unmatched junction bases: 6. This CDR3 contains 15 residues. Germline V CDR1 and CDR2: SGHRS, YFSETQ. The CDR3 here is CASSLGAGALNEQFF. In DNA form, the CDR3 reads TGCGCCAGCAGCTTGGGGGCGGGAGCCCTCAATGAGCAGTTCTTC.

In this sample, this clone turned up a few times. The chain has TRBV30 and TRBJ2-5; 8 bases fit TRBD2. Germline trimming cut 0 bases from V and 4 bases from J; bases unmatched to any gene: 4. The CDR3 runs 14 residues. Germline CDR1 and CDR2: GTSNPN and SVGIG (reference sequence). The CDR3 DNA sequence: TGTGCCTGGAGTGTAGCGGGGGTCGGAGAGACCCAGTACTTC. It yields the protein CAWSVAGVGETQYF.

The chain employs TRBV29-1 and TRBJ2-5, with TRBD2 as a possible D gene (5 bases). V lost 7 bases to trimming and J lost 2 bases, with 8 bases between them. CDR1 is SQVTM, CDR2 ANQGSEA, per germline. CDR3 length equals 11 residues. The chain's CDR3 is CSGRLQETQYF. The CDR3 DNA reads as TGCAGCGGGAGGTTGCAAGAGACCCAGTACTTC.